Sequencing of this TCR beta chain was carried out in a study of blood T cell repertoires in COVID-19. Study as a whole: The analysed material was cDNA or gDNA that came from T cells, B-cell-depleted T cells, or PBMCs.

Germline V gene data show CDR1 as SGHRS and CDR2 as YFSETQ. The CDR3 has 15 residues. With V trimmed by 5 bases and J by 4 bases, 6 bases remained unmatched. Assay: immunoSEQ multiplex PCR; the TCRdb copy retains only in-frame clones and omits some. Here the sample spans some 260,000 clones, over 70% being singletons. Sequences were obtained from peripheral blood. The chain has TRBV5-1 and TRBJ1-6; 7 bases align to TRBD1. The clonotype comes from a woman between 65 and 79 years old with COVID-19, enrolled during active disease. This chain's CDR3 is CASSPEGAYNSPLHF. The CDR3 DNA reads TGCGCCAGCAGTCCCGAGGGGGCTTATAATTCACCCCTCCACTTT. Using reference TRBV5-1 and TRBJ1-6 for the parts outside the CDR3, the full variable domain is KAGVTQTPRYLIKTRGQQVTLSCSPISGHRSVSWYQQTPGQGLQFLFEYFSETQRNKGNFPGRFSGRQFSNSRSEMNVSTLELGDSALYLCASSPEGAYNSPLHFGNGTRLTVT.